These 3 T cell receptor beta chains were all obtained from the same sample, sequenced in a study of vaccination and CD4 T cells after COVID-19. Oncomine TCR Beta short-read sequencing was applied to DNA from cultured CD4+ T cells. MiXCR, applied by TCRdb to the PCR reads, yields one record per CDR3 protein. Here the sample spans more than 20,000 distinct CDR3 sequences, 65% to 70% being singletons. These TCRs are of unknown antigen specificity. Treatment meaning: approximately 9-day PBMC culture with coronavirus spike peptide pools or control peptides (ViraFEST assay). Sequenced material: CD4+ T cells from blood, cultured in vitro. Receptors originate from a human donor who had recovered from COVID-19.

This chain connects TRBV6-2 or TRBV6-3 to TRBJ1-5, with 9 bases matching TRBD1. The CDR3 totals 17 residues. Looked up from germline, CDR1 is MNHEY and CDR2 is SVGEGT. The junction had 11 bases not matched to a gene; V was cut back by 2 bases and J by 6 bases. The CDR3 bases are TGTGCCAGCAGTTACCTAACCGGGACAGGGACCAGTCAGCCCCAGCATTTT. It is translated as CASSYLTGTGTSQPQHF.

V and J are TRBV23-1 and TRBJ1-5; 7 bases match TRBD1. TRBV23-1 is designated an ORF whose function remains uncertain. V lost 2 bases and J lost 7; bases outside the gene matches: 8. There are 15 residues in the CDR3. CDR3 nucleotides: TGCGCCAGCAGTCAAACTACAGGGGCCGGGCAGCCCCAGCATTTT. It encodes CASSQTTGAGQPQHF.

This clonotype came up once. The V and J genes are TRBV20-1 and TRBJ2-7, with D tentatively TRBD1 (7 bases). This CDR3 comprises 17 residues. Per germline, CDR1 DFQATT and CDR2 SNEGSKA (reference sequence). V lost 3 bases and J 1 base, leaving 22 bases between the germline ends. CDR3 in amino acids: CSASVGVPRGASYEQYF. The CDR3, as DNA: TGCAGTGCTAGTGTTGGCGTCCCCAGGGGGGCGTCCTACGAGCAGTACTTC.